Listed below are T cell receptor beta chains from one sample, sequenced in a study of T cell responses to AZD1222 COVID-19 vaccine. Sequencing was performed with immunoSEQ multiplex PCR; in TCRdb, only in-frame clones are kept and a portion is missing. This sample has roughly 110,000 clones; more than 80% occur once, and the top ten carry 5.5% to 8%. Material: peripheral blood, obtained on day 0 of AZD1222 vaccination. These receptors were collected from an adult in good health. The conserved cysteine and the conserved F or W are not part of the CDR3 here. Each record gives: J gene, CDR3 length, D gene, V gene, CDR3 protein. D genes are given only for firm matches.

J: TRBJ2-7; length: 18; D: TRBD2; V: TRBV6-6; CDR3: ASSRGRRAGVEVLGYEQY
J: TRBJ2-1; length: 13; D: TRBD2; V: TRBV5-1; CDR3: ASSLGGLAGDEQF
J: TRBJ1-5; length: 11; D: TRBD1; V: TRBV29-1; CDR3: SVGQGADQPQH
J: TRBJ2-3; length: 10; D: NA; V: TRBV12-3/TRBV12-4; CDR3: ASSLFGNTQY
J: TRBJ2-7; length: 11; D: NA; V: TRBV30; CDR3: AWSSGTAYEQY
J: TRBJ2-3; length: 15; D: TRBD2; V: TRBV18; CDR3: ASSSGTSGRLTDTQY
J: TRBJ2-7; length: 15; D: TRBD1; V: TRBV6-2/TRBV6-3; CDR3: ASSWGTGGEVRYEQY
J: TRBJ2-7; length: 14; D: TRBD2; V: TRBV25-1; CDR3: ASSESTPSGYYEQY
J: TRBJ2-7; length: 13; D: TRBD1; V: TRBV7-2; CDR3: ASSFGTGSPYEQY
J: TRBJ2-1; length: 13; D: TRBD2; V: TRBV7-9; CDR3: ASSLVGGSYNEQF
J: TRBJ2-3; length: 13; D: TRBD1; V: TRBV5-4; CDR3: ASSSGTAHTDTQY
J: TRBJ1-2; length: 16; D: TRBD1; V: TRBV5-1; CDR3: ASSFSGTASLSNYGYT
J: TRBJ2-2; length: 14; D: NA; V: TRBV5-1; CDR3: ASSLTDRTNTGELF
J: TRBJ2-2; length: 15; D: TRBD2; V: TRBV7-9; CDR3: ASSPYRPAGDTGELF
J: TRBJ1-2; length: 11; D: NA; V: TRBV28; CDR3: ASGTGLRSGYT
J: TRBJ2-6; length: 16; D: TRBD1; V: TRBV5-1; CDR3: ASSSGGQGSSGANVLT
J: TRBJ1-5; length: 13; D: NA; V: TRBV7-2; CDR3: ASSLSGGQSQPQH
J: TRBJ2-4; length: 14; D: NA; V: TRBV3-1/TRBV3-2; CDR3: ASSRDLPLAKNIQY
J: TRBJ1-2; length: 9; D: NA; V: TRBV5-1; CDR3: ASSSQGSYT
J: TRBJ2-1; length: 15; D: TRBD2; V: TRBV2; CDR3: ATPRSSGRAVPNEQF
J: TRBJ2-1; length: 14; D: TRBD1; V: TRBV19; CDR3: ASSRTGGAGYNEQF
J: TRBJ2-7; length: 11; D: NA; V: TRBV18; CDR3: ASSPGDTYEQY
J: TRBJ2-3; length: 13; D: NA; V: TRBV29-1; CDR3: SGASSGLNTDTQY
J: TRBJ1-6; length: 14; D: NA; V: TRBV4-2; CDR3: ASSQDWTGGPSPLH
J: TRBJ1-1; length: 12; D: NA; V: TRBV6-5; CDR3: ASSYGQINTEAF
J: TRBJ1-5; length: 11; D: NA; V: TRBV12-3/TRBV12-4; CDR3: ASSLRGDQPQH
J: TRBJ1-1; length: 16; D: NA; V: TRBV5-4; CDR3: ASSLGGGWGTANTEAF
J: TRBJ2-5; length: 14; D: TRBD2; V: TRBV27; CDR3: ASTSGTSGTQETQY
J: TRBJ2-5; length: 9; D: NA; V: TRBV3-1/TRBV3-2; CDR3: ASSQVETQY
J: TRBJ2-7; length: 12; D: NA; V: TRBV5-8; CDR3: ASSPKGSSYEQY
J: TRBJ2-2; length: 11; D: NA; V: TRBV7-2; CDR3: ASSPLGTGELF
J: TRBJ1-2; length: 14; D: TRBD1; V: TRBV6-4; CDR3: ASSDSTGQANYGYT
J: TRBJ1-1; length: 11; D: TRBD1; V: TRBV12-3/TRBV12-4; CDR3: ASGTGVWTEAF
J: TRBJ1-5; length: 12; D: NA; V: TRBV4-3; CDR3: ASSQDGRSSPQH
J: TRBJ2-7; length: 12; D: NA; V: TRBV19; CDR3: ASSLDVGSYEQY
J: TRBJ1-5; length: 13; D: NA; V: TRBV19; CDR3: ASTPGGRGNQPQH
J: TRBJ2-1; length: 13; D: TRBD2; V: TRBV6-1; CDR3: ASTLAGVSYNEQF
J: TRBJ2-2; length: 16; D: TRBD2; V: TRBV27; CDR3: ASSLSIWLAGPTGELF
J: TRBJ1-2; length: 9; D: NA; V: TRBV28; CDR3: ASGRNYGYT
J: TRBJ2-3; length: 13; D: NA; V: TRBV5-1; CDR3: ASSLARWEADTQY
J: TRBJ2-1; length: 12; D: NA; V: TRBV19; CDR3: ASSIGQKNNEQF
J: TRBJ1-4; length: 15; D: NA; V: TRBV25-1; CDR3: ASSDRFQVATNEKLF
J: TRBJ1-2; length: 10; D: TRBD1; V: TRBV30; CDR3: AWSVQGGSYT
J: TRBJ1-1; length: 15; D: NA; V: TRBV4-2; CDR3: ASSHLTQGRGNTEAF
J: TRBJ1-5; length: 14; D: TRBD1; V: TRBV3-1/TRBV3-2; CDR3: ASSQWTGGNNQPQH
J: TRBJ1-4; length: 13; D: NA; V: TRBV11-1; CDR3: ASSLGSATNEKLF
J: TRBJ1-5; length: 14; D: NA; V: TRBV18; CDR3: ASSPRQTDSNQPQH
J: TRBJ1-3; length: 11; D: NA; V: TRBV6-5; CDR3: ASRPGVGNTIY
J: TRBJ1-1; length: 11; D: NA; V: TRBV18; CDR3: ASSLLDREATF
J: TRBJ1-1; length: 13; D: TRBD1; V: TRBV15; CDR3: ATSGVGQVSAEAF
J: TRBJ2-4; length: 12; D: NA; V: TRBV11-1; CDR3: ASSPSWAKNIQY
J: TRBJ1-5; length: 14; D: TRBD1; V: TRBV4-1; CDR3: ASSQDPTGGNQPQH
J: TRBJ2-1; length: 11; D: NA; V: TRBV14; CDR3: ASSPEPYNEQF
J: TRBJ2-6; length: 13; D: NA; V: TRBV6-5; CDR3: ASSYVGSGANVLT